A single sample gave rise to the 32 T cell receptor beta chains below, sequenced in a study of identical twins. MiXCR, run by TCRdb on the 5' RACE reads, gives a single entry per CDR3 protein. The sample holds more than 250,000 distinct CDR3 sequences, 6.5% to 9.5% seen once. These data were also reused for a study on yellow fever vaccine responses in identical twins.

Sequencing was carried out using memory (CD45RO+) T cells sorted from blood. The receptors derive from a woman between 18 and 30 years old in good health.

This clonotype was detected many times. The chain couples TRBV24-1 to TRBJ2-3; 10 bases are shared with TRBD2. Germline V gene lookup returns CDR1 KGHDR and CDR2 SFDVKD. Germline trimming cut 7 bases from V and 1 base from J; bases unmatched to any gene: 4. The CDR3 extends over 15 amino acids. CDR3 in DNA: TGTGCCACCAGCTCCGGGACTAGCGGCACAGATACGCAGTATTTT. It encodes CATSSGTSGTDTQYF.

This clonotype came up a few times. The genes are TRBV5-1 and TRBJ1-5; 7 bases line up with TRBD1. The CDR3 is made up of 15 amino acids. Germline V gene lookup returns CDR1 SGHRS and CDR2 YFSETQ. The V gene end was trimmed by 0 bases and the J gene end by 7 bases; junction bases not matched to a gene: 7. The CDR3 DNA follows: TGCGCCAGCAGCTTGGAGGGGGCGGGCTGGCAGCCCCAGCATTTT. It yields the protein CASSLEGAGWQPQHF.

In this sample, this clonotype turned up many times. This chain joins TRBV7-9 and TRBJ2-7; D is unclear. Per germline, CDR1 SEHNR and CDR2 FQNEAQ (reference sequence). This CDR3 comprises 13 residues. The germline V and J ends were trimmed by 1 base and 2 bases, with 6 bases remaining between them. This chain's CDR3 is CASSLGQPYEQYV. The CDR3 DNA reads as TGTGCCAGCAGCTTAGGTCAGCCCTACGAGCAGTACGTC.

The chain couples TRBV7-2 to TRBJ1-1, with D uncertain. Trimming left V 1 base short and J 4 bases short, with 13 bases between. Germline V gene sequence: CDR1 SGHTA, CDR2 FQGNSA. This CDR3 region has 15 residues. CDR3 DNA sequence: TGTGCCAGCAGCTTAGACTTAGGGATCGGCACTGAAGCTTTCTTT. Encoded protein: CASSLDLGIGTEAFF.

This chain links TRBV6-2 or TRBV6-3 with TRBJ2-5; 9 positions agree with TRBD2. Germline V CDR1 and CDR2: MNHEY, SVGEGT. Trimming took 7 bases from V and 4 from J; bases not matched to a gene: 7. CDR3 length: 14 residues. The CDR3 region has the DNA TGTGCCAGCATACGCGGGGGGGCCGCAGAGACCCAGTACTTC. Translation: CASIRGGAAETQYF.

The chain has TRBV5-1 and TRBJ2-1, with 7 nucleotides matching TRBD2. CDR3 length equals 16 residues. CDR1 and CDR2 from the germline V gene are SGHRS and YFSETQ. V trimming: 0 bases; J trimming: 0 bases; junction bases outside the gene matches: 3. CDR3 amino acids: CASSLASGGSYNEQFF. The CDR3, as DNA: TGCGCCAGCAGCTTGGCTAGCGGAGGCTCCTACAATGAGCAGTTCTTC.

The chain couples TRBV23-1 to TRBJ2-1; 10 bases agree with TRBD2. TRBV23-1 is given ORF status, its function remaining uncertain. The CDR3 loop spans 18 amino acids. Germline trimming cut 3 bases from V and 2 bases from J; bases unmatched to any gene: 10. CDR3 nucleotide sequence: TGCGCCAGCAGTCATCCTATCCTAGCGGGAGAGACCTACAATGAGCAGTTCTTC. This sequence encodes CASSHPILAGETYNEQFF.

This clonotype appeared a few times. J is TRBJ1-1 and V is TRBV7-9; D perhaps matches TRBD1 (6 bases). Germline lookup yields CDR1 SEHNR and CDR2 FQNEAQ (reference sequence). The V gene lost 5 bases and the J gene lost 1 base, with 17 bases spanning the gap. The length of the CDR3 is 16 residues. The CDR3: CASSPKRAGANTEAFF. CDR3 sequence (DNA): TGTGCCAGCAGCCCCAAAAGGGCAGGGGCGAACACTGAAGCTTTCTTT.

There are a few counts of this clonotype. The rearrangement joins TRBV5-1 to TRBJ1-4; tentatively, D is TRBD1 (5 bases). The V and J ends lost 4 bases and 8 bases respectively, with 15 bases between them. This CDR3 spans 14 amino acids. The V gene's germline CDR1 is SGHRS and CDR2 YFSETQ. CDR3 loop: CASSRRGVEEKLFF. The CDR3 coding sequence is TGCGCCAGCAGCCGAAGAGGGGTGGAGGAAAAACTGTTTTTT.

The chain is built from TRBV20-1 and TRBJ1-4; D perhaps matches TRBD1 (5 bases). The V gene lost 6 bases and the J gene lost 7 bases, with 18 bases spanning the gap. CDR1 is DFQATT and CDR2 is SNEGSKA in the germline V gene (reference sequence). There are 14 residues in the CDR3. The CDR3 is CSAREGIQGEKLFF. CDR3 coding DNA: TGCAGTGCCCGAGAGGGTATTCAGGGTGAAAAACTGTTTTTT.

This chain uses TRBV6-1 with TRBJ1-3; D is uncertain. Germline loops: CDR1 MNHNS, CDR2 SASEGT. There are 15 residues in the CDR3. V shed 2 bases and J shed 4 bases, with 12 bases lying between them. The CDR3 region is CASSEYSATGNTIYF. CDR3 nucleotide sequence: TGTGCCAGCAGTGAATACAGCGCAACGGGAAACACCATATATTTT.

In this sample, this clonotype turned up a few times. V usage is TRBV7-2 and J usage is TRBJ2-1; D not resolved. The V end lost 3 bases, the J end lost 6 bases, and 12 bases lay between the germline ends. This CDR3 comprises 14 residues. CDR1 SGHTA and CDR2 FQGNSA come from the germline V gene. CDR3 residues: CASSLSASSNEQFF. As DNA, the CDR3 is TGTGCCAGCAGCTTGTCGGCGTCGAGCAATGAGCAGTTCTTC. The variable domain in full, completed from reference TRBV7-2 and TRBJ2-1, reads GAGVSQSPSNKVTEKGKDVELRCDPISGHTALYWYRQSLGQGLEFLIYFQGNSAPDKSGLPSDRFSAERTGGSVSTLTIQRTQQEDSAVYLCASSLSASSNEQFFGPGTRLTVL.

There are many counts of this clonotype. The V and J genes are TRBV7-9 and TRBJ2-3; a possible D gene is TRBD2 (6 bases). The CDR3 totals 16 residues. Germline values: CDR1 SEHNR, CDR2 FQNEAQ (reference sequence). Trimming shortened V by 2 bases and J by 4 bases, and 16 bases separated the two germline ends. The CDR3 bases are TGTGCCAGCAGCTTAAGCTCTAGCGTCTTGGCAGATACGCAGTATTTT. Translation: CASSLSSSVLADTQYF.

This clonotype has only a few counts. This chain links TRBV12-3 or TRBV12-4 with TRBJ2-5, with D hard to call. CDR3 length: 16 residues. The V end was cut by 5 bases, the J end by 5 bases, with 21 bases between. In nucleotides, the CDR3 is TGTGCCAGCAGTGTAGGGTTCACTCTAGGAAGGGAGACCCAGTACTTC. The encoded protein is CASSVGFTLGRETQYF.

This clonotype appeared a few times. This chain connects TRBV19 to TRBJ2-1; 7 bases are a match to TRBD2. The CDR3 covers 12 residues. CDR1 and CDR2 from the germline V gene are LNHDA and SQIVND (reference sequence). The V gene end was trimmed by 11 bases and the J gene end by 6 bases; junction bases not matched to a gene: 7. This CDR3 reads CAEAGWINEQFF. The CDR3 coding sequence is TGTGCCGAAGCGGGATGGATCAATGAGCAGTTCTTC.

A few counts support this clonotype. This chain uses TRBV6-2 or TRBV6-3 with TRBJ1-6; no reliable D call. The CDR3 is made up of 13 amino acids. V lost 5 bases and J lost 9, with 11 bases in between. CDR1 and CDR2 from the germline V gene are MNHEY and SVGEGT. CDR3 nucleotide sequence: TGTGCCAGCAGTCACTGGGATATTTCACCCCTCCACTTT. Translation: CASSHWDISPLHF.

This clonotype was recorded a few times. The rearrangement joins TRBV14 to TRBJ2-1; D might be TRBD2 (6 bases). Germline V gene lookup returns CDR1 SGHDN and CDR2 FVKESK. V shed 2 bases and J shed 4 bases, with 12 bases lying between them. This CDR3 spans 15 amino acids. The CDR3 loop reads CASSQRDFYYNEQFF. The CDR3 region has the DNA TGTGCCAGCAGCCAACGGGACTTCTATTACAATGAGCAGTTCTTC.

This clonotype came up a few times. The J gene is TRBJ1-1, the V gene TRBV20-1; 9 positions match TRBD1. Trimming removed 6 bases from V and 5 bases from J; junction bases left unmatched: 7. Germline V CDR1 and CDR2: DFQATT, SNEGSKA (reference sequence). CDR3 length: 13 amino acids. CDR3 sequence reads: CSATTGGRTEAFF. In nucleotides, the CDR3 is TGCAGTGCCACAACAGGGGGCAGAACTGAAGCTTTCTTT.

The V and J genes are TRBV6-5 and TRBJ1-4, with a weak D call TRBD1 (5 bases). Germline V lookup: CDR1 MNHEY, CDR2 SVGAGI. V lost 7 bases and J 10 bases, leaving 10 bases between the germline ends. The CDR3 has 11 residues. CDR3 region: CASTNGGKLFF. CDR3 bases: TGTGCCAGCACAAACGGGGGAAAACTGTTTTTT.

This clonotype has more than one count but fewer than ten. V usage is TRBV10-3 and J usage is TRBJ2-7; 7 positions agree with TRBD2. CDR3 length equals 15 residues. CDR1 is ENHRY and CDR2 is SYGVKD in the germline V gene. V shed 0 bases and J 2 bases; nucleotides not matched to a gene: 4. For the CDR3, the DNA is TGTGCCATCAGTGAGTCGGGGGGGGGTCCCTACGAGCAGTACGTC. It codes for CAISESGGGPYEQYV.

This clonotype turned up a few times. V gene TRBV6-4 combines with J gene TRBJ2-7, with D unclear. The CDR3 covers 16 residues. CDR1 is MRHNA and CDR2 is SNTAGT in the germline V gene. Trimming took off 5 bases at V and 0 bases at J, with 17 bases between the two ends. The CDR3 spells CASSSFERESSYEQYV. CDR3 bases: TGTGCCAGCAGTTCGTTCGAGAGAGAAAGCTCCTACGAGCAGTACGTC.

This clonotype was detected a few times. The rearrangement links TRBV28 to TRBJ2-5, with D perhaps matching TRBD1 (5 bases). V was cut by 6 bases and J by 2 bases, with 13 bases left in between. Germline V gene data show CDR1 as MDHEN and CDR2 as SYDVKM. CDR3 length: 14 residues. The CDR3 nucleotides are TGTGCCAGCAGCTGGAGACAGACACAAGAGACCCAGTACTTC. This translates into CASSWRQTQETQYF.

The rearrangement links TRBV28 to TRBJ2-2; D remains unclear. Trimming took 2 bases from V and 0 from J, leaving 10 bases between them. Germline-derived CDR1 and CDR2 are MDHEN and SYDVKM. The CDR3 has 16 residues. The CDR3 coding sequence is TGTGCCAGCAGTTTAGTCGACAAGTCGAACACCGGGGAGCTGTTTTTT. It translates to CASSLVDKSNTGELFF. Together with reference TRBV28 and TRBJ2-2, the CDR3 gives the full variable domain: DVKVTQSSRYLVKRTGEKVFLECVQDMDHENMFWYRQDPGLGLRLIYFSYDVKMKEKGDIPEGYSVSREKKERFSLILESASTNQTSMYLCASSLVDKSNTGELFFGEGSRLTVL.

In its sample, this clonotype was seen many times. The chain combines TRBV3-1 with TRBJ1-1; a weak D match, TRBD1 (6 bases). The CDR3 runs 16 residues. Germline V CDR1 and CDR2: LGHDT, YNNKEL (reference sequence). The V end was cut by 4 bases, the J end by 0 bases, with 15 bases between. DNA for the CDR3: TGTGCCAGCAGCCCCTGGGTAGGGGGGTTGAACACTGAAGCTTTCTTT. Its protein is CASSPWVGGLNTEAFF.

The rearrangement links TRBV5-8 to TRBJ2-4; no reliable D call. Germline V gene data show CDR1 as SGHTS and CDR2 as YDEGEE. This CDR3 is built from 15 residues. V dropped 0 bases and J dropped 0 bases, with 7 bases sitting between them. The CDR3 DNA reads TGTGCCAGCAGCTTGGCGGATTTAGCCAAAAACATTCAGTACTTC. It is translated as CASSLADLAKNIQYF.

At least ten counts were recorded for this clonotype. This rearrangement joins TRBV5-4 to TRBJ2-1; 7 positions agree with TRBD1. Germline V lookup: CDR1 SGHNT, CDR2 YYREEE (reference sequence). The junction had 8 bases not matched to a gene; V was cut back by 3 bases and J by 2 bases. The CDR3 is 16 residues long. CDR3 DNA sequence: TGTGCCAGCAGCTCGAGCCGGGACAGCACCTACAATGAGCAGTTCTTC. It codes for CASSSSRDSTYNEQFF.

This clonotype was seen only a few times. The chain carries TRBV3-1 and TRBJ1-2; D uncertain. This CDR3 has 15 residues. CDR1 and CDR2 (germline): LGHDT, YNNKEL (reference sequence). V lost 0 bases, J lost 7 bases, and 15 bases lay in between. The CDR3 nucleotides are TGTGCCAGCAGCCAAGATGTGGGAGGGATCAGTGGCTACACCTTC. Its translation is CASSQDVGGISGYTF.

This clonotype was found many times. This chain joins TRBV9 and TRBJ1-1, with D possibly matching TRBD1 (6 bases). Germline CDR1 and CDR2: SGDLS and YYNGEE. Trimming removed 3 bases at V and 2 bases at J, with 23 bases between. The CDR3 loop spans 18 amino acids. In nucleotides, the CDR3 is TGTGCCAGCAGCGAGGAGCCCTGGGCAGGGGTACTAAACACTGAAGCTTTCTTT. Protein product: CASSEEPWAGVLNTEAFF.

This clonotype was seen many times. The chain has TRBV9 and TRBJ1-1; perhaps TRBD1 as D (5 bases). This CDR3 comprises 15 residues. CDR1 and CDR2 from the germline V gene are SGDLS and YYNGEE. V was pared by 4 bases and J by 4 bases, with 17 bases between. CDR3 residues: CASSPGREAGTEAFF. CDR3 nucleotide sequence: TGTGCCAGCAGCCCAGGGAGGGAGGCGGGCACTGAAGCTTTCTTT.

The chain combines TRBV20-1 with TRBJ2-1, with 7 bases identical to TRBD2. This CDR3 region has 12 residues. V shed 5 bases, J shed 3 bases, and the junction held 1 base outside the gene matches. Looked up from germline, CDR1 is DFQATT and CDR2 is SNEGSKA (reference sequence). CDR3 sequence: CSASSGYNEQFF. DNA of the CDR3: TGCAGTGCTTCTAGCGGCTACAATGAGCAGTTCTTC.

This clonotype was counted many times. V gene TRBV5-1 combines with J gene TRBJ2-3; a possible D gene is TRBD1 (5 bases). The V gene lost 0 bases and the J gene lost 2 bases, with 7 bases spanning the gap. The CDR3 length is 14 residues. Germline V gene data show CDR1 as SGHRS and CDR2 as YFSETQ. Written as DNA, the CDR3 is TGCGCCAGCAGCTTGGCCAGGGTCACAGATACGCAGTATTTT. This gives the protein CASSLARVTDTQYF.

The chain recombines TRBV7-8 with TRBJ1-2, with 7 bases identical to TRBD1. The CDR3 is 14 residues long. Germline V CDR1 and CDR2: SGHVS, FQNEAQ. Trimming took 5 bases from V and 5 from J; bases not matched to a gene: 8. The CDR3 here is CASSTGQDNYGYTF. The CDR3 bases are TGTGCCAGCAGCACCGGACAGGATAATTATGGCTACACCTTC.